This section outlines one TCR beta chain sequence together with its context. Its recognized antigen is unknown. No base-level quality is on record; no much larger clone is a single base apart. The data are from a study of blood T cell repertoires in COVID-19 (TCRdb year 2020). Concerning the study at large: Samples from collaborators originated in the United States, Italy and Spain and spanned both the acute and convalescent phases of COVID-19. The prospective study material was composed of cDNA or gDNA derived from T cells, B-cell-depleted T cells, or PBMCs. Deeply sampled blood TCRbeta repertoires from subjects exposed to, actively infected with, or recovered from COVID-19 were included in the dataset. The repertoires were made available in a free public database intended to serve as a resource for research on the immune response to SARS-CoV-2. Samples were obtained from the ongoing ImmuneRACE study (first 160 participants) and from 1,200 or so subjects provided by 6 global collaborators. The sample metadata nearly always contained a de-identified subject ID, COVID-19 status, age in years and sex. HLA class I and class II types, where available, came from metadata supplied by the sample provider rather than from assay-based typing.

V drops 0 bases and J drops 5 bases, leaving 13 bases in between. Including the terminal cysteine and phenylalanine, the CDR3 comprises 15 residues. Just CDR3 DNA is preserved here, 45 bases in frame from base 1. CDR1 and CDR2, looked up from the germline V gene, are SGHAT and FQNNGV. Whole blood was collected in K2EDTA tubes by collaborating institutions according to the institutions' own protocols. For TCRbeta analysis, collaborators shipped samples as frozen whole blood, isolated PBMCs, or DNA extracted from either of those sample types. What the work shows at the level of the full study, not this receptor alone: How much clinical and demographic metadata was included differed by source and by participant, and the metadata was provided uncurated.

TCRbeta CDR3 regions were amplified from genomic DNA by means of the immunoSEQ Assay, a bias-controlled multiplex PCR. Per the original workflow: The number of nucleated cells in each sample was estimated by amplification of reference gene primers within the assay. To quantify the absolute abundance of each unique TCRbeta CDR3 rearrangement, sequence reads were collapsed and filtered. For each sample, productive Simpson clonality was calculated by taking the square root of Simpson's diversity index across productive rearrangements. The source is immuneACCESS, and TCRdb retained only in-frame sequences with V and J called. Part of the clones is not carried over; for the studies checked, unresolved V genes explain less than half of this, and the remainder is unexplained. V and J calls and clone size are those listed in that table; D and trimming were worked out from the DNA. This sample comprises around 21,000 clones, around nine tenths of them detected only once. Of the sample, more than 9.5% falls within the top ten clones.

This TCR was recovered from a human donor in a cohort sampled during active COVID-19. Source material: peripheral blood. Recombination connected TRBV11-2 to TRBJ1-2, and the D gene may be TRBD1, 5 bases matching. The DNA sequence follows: TGTGCCAGCAGCTTAGATAGCAGGGCTCGGTATGGCTACACCTTC. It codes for CASSLDSRARYGYTF.